These 26 T cell receptor beta chains came from one sample sequenced in a study of a mutant IDH1 vaccine in newly diagnosed glioma. Their antigen targets remain unknown. Time point indicated: week 5, during vaccination. Every single dose of the vaccine, 300 ug of mutant IDH1 20-mer peptide, came with topical imiquimod. Sequenced by immunoSEQ multiplex PCR; TCRdb stores in-frame clones only, minus some. The sample carries about 38,000 clones, roughly 74% recorded once. The material was PBMCs, obtained from a glioma patient whose treatment included an IDH1 peptide vaccine. The receptors stem from a man aged 40-49 years with glioma.

The rearrangement links TRBV6-5 to TRBJ1-1, with D unresolved. CDR1 and CDR2 from the germline V gene are MNHEY and SVGAGI. CDR3 length equals 12 residues. V dropped 9 bases and J dropped 6 bases, with 14 bases sitting between them. CDR3 residues: CASSMRGAEAFF. CDR3 bases: TGTGCCAGTTCCATGCGAGGCGCTGAAGCTTTCTTT.

The chain combines TRBV5-1 with TRBJ2-5; no clear D. V was pared by 4 bases and J by 2 bases, with 15 bases between. The V gene's germline CDR1 is SGHRS and CDR2 YFSETQ. The CDR3 spans 15 residues. The CDR3 sequence: CASSKYTESQETQYF. The CDR3 DNA reads TGCGCCAGCAGCAAATACACGGAGTCGCAAGAGACCCAGTACTTC. Using reference TRBV5-1 and TRBJ2-5 for the parts outside the CDR3, the full variable domain is KAGVTQTPRYLIKTRGQQVTLSCSPISGHRSVSWYQQTPGQGLQFLFEYFSETQRNKGNFPGRFSGRQFSNSRSEMNVSTLELGDSALYLCASSKYTESQETQYFGPGTRLLVL.

V usage is TRBV18 and J usage is TRBJ2-1; 13 bases map to TRBD2. This CDR3 comprises 15 residues. V trimming: 5 bases; J trimming: 6 bases; junction bases outside the gene matches: 4. Germline CDR1 is KGHSH and CDR2 is LQKENI. CDR3 in amino acids: CASSSTSGGTNEQFF. The CDR3 DNA sequence: TGTGCCAGCTCATCGACTAGCGGGGGGACCAATGAGCAGTTCTTC.

This chain joins TRBV10-1 and TRBJ2-5; D call uncertain. Germline CDR1 and CDR2: WNHNN and SYGVQD (reference sequence). CDR3 length: 12 amino acids. The ends were cut back, 10 bases at V and 2 bases at J, with 11 bases in the middle. The chain's CDR3 is CAMRWGQETQYF. The DNA for the CDR3 is TGCGCCATGAGATGGGGACAAGAGACCCAGTACTTC.

CDR3 bases: TGTGCCAGTAGTATAGCAACAGGGGGCGCGGGCTACACCTTC. The encoded protein is CASSIATGGAGYTF. The genes are TRBV19 and TRBJ1-2; 9 nucleotides agree with TRBD1. The CDR3 spans 14 residues. J was trimmed by 8 bases and V by 1 base; bases with no gene match: 5. Germline V gene data show CDR1 as LNHDA and CDR2 as SQIVND (reference sequence).

The gene calls are TRBV12-5 and TRBJ2-1; 11 bases are a match to TRBD1. V dropped 5 bases and J dropped 2; count of bases not matched to a gene: 2. The CDR3 has 15 residues. Germline CDR1 reads LGHNT; CDR2 reads FRNRAP. This chain's CDR3 is CASGEGQGAYNEQFF. CDR3 DNA: TGTGCTAGTGGTGAGGGACAGGGGGCCTACAATGAGCAGTTCTTC.

Here the CDR3 DNA reads TGTGCCAGCAGCTTATCGCAGGGGGCGCACGGGGCCAACGTCCTGACTTTC. Residues: CASSLSQGAHGANVLTF. The genes are TRBV5-4 and TRBJ2-6, with 8 bases identical to TRBD1. The CDR3 length is 17 residues. Losses at the gene ends were 2 bases for V and 4 bases for J; bases not matched to a gene: 8. Germline V gene lookup returns CDR1 SGHNT and CDR2 YYREEE (reference sequence).

The CDR3 is CASTREAGGPETQYF. As DNA, the CDR3 is TGTGCCAGCACCCGAGAAGCGGGGGGGCCAGAGACCCAGTACTTC. The J gene is TRBJ2-5, the V gene TRBV2, with 10 bases lining up with TRBD2. Germline CDR1 is SNHLY and CDR2 is FYNNEI. The ends lost 7 bases at V and 4 bases at J; junction bases unmatched: 9. The CDR3 contains 15 residues.

In this sample, this clone turned up once. V is TRBV5-6 and J is TRBJ2-7; 9 bases agree with TRBD1. The CDR3 length is 15 residues. Losses at the gene ends were 2 bases for V and 4 bases for J; bases not matched to a gene: 7. The germline gives CDR1 SGHDT, CDR2 YYEEEE. CDR3 bases: TGTGCCAGCAGCTTCCGGGACAGGGCGATATACGAGCAGTACTTC. This encodes CASSFRDRAIYEQYF.

This sequence joins TRBV5-1 and TRBJ2-5, with 10 bases lining up with TRBD1. J was trimmed by 0 bases and V by 4 bases; bases with no gene match: 3. The length of the CDR3 is 15 residues. In germline, CDR1 is SGHRS, CDR2 YFSETQ. CDR3 in amino acids: CASSATGGHQETQYF. The CDR3 coding sequence is TGCGCCAGCAGCGCGACAGGGGGCCACCAAGAGACCCAGTACTTC.

This clone has just one count. The chain carries TRBV4-1 and TRBJ2-6; unclear D gene. Germline V CDR1 and CDR2: MGHRA, YSYEKL. This CDR3 contains 16 residues. Trimming pared 2 bases from V and 11 bases from J, leaving 19 bases between. The CDR3 sequence: CASSQFVSGSAYVLTF. As DNA, the CDR3 is TGCGCCAGCAGCCAATTTGTTTCGGGCTCGGCTTACGTCCTGACTTTC.

This clone was seen only a few times. V is TRBV7-9 and J is TRBJ1-4, with D possibly matching TRBD1 (5 bases). The V gene's germline CDR1 is SEHNR and CDR2 FQNEAQ (reference sequence). This CDR3 comprises 13 residues. V was pared by 2 bases and J by 6 bases, with 7 bases between. The CDR3 DNA reads as TGTGCCAGCAGCTTACTACAGGATGAAAAACTGTTTTTT. It yields the protein CASSLLQDEKLFF.

This clone was observed a single time. CDR3: CAISEGQGEETQYF. In DNA, the CDR3 is TGTGCCATCAGTGAGGGACAGGGGGAAGAGACCCAGTACTTC. The chain joins TRBV10-3 to TRBJ2-5, with 10 bases matching TRBD1. The V gene's germline CDR1 is ENHRY and CDR2 SYGVKD. Germline trimming cut 2 bases from V and 3 bases from J; bases unmatched to any gene: 0. CDR3 length: 14 residues.

The V gene is TRBV18, the J gene TRBJ2-2; possible D gene TRBD2, 5 bases. Germline lookup yields CDR1 KGHSH and CDR2 LQKENI. The V and J ends lost 3 bases and 3 bases respectively, with 11 bases between them. The CDR3 extends over 15 amino acids. Here the CDR3 reads CASSPREIYTGELFF. The CDR3 DNA sequence: TGTGCCAGCTCACCTCGGGAAATCTACACCGGGGAGCTGTTTTTT.

The V call is TRBV6-5, the J call TRBJ2-1, with D unresolved. Trimming removed 2 bases from V and 1 base from J, with 6 bases in between. CDR3 size: 14 residues. The germline V gene encodes CDR1 MNHEY and CDR2 SVGAGI. CDR3 residues: CASSYSLSYNEQFF. Written as DNA, the CDR3 is TGTGCCAGCAGTTACAGTTTATCCTACAATGAGCAGTTCTTC.

Only a few counts were recorded for this clone. The rearrangement joins TRBV7-9 to TRBJ1-1, with TRBD1 identical over 8 bases. This CDR3 is 13 amino acids long. CDR1 is SEHNR, CDR2 FQNEAQ, per germline (reference sequence). V was pared by 3 bases and J by 14 bases, with 11 bases of the junction left unmatched. CDR3 amino acids: CASSLDRAGGKFF. The CDR3 DNA follows: TGTGCCAGCAGCTTGGACAGGGCGGGGGGGAAATTCTTT.

The J gene is TRBJ2-7, the V gene TRBV7-2, with D possibly matching TRBD1 (8 bases). CDR1 is SGHTA, CDR2 FQGNSA, per germline. V gave up 5 bases and J gave up 4 bases, with 18 bases separating them. The CDR3 extends over 15 amino acids. In DNA form, the CDR3 reads TGTGCCAGCAGCCTCCAGACAGGGGAGGGGTACGAGCAGTACTTC. It codes for CASSLQTGEGYEQYF.

V gene TRBV10-3 combines with J gene TRBJ1-5, with D possibly matching TRBD1 (5 bases). V lost 3 bases to trimming and J lost 7 bases, with 13 bases between them. The CDR3 is 14 amino acids. Per the germline V gene, CDR1 is ENHRY and CDR2 is SYGVKD. CDR3: CAISEEGRAQPQHF. The CDR3 DNA reads as TGTGCCATCAGTGAAGAGGGCAGGGCCCAGCCCCAGCATTTT.

This rearrangement joins TRBV29-1 to TRBJ1-1; D remains ambiguous. Per the germline V gene, CDR1 is SQVTM and CDR2 is ANQGSEA. Between the trimmed V and J ends, which lost 7 bases and 2 bases, there was a span of 17 bases. This CDR3 contains 14 residues. The CDR3 coding sequence is TGCAGCGGGACTTATAGGAAGGCTAACACTGAAGCTTTCTTT. As protein: CSGTYRKANTEAFF.

V gene TRBV5-1 combines with J gene TRBJ2-3; D unclear. From germline, CDR1 is SGHRS and CDR2 YFSETQ. The CDR3 totals 15 residues. Trimming removed 3 bases at V and 0 bases at J, with 11 bases between. CDR3 loop: CASSSERTSTDTQYF. In DNA form, the CDR3 reads TGCGCCAGCAGCTCCGAACGAACTAGCACAGATACGCAGTATTTT.

The chain recombines TRBV5-6 with TRBJ1-6; the D is unclear. Germline V lookup: CDR1 SGHDT, CDR2 YYEEEE. V was pared by 0 bases and J by 7 bases, with 11 bases between. The CDR3 has 15 amino acids. The CDR3 loop is CASSLAVGYNSPLHF. The DNA for the CDR3 is TGTGCCAGCAGCTTGGCGGTAGGATACAATTCACCCCTCCACTTT.

V usage is TRBV4-1 and J usage is TRBJ2-2, with no clear D. The CDR3 is 15 amino acids. Trimming shortened V by 1 base and J by 1 base, and 7 bases separated the two germline ends. Germline V CDR1 and CDR2: MGHRA, YSYEKL. This CDR3 is CASSQVDLNTGELFF. In nucleotides, the CDR3 is TGCGCCAGCAGCCAAGTCGACCTGAACACCGGGGAGCTGTTTTTT.

This chain joins TRBV4-1 and TRBJ2-2, with unresolved D. CDR1 and CDR2 (germline): MGHRA, YSYEKL. The CDR3 totals 15 residues. Trimming shortened V by 2 bases and J by 2 bases, and 9 bases separated the two germline ends. The CDR3 loop is CASSQKTSNTGELFF. The CDR3 DNA is TGCGCCAGCAGCCAAAAAACAAGTAACACCGGGGAGCTGTTTTTT.

This clone was seen a single time. The rearrangement uses TRBV2 and TRBJ2-5; a possible D gene is TRBD2 (5 bases). The ends were cut back, 5 bases at V and 1 base at J, with 17 bases in the middle. The V gene's germline CDR1 is SNHLY and CDR2 FYNNEI. The CDR3 is 16 residues long. CDR3: CASSFVGGSLQETQYF. For the CDR3, the DNA is TGTGCCAGCAGTTTTGTTGGTGGGAGCCTCCAAGAGACCCAGTACTTC.

V usage is TRBV2 and J usage is TRBJ2-5, with no clear D. CDR1 is SNHLY and CDR2 is FYNNEI in the germline V gene. The CDR3 has 17 residues. Between the trimmed V and J ends, which lost 0 bases and 3 bases, there was a span of 17 bases. CDR3 protein: CASSEARLVVGEETQYF. CDR3 DNA: TGTGCCAGCAGTGAAGCGCGTCTGGTCGTGGGTGAAGAGACCCAGTACTTC.

This chain uses TRBV10-3 with TRBJ2-7; TRBD1 agrees at 8 bases. CDR1 is ENHRY and CDR2 is SYGVKD in the germline V gene. V dropped 0 bases and J dropped 4; count of bases not matched to a gene: 5. CDR3 size: 15 residues. The CDR3 loop reads CAISESGQVQYEQYF. For the CDR3, the DNA is TGTGCCATCAGTGAGTCGGGACAGGTCCAATACGAGCAGTACTTC.